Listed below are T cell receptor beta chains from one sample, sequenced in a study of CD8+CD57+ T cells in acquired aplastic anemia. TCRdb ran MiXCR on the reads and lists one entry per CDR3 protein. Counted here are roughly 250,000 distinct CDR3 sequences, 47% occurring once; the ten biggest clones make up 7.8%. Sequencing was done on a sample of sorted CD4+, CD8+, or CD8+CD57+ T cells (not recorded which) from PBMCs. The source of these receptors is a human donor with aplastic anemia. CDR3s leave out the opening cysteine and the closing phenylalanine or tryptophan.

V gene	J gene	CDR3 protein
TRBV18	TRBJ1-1	ASSGVTGDTEAF
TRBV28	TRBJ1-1	ASSHELGTEAF
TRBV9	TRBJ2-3	ASSQRTDTQY
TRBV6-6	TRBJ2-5	ASSPTRGKETQY
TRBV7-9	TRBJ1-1	ASSLVLGQNTEAF
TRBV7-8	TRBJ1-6	ASSLNMGDNSPLH
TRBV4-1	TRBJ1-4	ASSQERADNEKLF
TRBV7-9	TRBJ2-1	ASSLGGDEQF
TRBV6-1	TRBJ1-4	ASSETTGGNEKLF
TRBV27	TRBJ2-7	ASRLTSQRREQY
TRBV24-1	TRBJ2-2	ATSDRDGNTGELF
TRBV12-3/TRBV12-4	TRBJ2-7	ASSPGDRAYEQY
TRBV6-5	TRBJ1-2	ASSYSQGGIYGYT
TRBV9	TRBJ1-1	ASSVVPTGQDTGAF
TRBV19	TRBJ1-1	ASSGQGGMNTEAF
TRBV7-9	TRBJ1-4	ASSTKLF
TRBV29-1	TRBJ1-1	STNRGAGNTEAF
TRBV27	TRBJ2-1	ASSRASNEQF
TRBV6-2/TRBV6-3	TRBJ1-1	ASSYGAGGNTEAF
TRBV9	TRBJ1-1	ASSVVTGAF
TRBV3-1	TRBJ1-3	ASSQDRRFSGNTIY
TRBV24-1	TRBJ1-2	ATSDFGESEGYT
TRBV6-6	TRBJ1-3	AGEQGVGSGNTIY
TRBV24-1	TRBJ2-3	ATRGEGTDTQY
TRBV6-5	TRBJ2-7	AGSYSPGSRSYEQY
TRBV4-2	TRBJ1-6	ASSQGQGQGDPPLH
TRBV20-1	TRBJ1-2	RAAWGRGGYT
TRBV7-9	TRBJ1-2	ASSLSEGAWGYT
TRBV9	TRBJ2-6	ASSRSSGANVLT
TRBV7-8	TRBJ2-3	ASSQRQGGSTDTQY
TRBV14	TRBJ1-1	ASRKVGTEAF
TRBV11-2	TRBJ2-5	ASSFHRLAGEQETQY
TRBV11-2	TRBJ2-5	ASSLSAGEETQY
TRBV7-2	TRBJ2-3	ASRDSTDTQY
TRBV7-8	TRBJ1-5	ASSLARSNQPQH
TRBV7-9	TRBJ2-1	ASSLLSGINEQF
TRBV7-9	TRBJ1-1	ASSPSRQGHRGAEAF
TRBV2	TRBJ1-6	ASRGQTNSPLH
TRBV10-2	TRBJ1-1	ASNARTGTMNTEAF
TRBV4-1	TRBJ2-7	ASSQAGQGLSSSYEQY
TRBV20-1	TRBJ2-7	SGGQGDEQY
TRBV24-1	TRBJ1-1	ATSEMNTEAF
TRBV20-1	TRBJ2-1	SLTTYNEQF
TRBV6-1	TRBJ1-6	ASTVDWANNSPLH
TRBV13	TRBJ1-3	ASSLEGHRNTIY
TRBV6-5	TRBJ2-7	ASSYRNTRSYEQY
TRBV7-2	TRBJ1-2	ASSPATGEVGYT
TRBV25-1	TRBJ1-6	ASSELDRLDSPLH
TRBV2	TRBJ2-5	ASSLTSGGAETQY
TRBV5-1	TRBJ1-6	ASSVDLGDSPLH
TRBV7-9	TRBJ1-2	ASSFAGQPPNYGYT
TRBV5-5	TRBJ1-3	ASSLYESGNTIY
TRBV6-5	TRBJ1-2	ATRRGGYT
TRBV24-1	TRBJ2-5	ATSDLEGTGKETQY